This TCR beta chain is drawn from a study of response to subunit inactivated influenza vaccine. TCRdb passed the RT-PCR reads through MiXCR, listing each CDR3 protein once. The sample lists roughly 760,000 distinct CDR3 sequences, approximately 21% seen once, with about a tenth in the top ten. Overall study findings and caveats: Few additional T cells are recruited per seasonal influenza vaccination, authors suggested.

This clonotype was recorded a few times. Antigen specificity is unknown. The clonotype originates from a man aged 45-65 years who received an inactivated influenza vaccine. This sample comprised PBMCs from blood, obtained about 5 days after vaccination.

As DNA, the CDR3 is TGCGCCAGCAGCCAAGAACGGACAGGGGGCTACGAGCAGTACTTC. Amino acid sequence: CASSQERTGGYEQYF. The V gene is TRBV4-3, the J gene TRBJ2-7, with TRBD1 matching 10 bases. Trimming cost V 0 bases and J 3 bases; bases outside gene matches: 2. This CDR3 comprises 15 residues. Germline values: CDR1 LGHNA, CDR2 YSLEER.